This entry concerns a single TCR beta chain. Germline V gene lookup returns CDR1 SGHNT and CDR2 YYREEE (reference sequence). V was clipped by 5 bases and J by 0 bases, with 12 bases between them. This CDR3 contains 14 residues. The data stem from a study of blood T cell repertoires in COVID-19. The overall study: Samples came from the United States, Italy and Spain, spanning acute and convalescent COVID-19. PBMCs, B-cell-depleted T cells, or T cells provided the cDNA or gDNA that made up the material.

Source study methods: Nucleated cell counts were estimated from reference gene primer amplification. The data were produced by immunoSEQ multiplex PCR, yet TCRdb's version contains in-frame clones alone and is incomplete. V and J calls plus clone size are reproduced from that table; the DNA served to infer D and trimming. In the table there are fewer than 35,000 clones, 89% of which are singletons. The V and J genes are TRBV5-4 and TRBJ2-7; the D gene is possibly TRBD2 (5 bases). Sequenced material: peripheral blood. The TCR comes from a man older than 75 with acute or convalescent COVID-19. Written as DNA, the CDR3 is TGTGCCAGCAGTTATGGACTGATCTCCTACGAGCAGTACTTC. This gives the protein CASSYGLISYEQYF.